The 6 T cell receptor beta chains given below trace back to one sample, sequenced in a study of T cells in tuberculosis. Time point of the sample: new active TB diagnosis, blood taken before or within 7 days of starting treatment. Only in-frame clones appear in the TCRdb table, and some are missing; sequencing was by immunoSEQ multiplex PCR. The sample includes more than 30,000 clones, roughly 95% of them seen just once. The sequences come from PBMCs, collected at tuberculosis diagnosis. The receptors were gathered from an adult with tuberculosis.

The V gene is TRBV18, the J gene TRBJ2-7; weak D call: TRBD2 (5 bases). Trimming pared 1 base from V and 7 bases from J, leaving 11 bases between. The CDR3 is 13 residues long. Germline V gives CDR1 KGHSH, CDR2 LQKENI. As DNA, the CDR3 is TGTGCCAGCTCACCACGAGAGGGCCCGGAGCAGTACTTC. Translated, it gives CASSPREGPEQYF.

The chain has TRBV18 and TRBJ2-4; perhaps TRBD1 as D (8 bases). The CDR3 is made up of 15 amino acids. Germline CDR1 is KGHSH and CDR2 is LQKENI. V dropped 2 bases and J dropped 7 bases, with 15 bases sitting between them. The CDR3 loop reads CASSPGDRGGNIQYF. The CDR3 DNA follows: TGTGCCAGCTCACCAGGCGACAGGGGAGGGAACATTCAGTACTTC.

V is TRBV9 and J is TRBJ1-4, with 7 bases that match TRBD1. The J segment lost 3 bases and the V segment lost 0 bases, leaving 5 bases of the junction unmatched. The germline gives CDR1 SGDLS, CDR2 YYNGEE. The CDR3 runs to 16 residues. The CDR3 spells CASSVDLGTANEKLFF. For the CDR3, the DNA is TGTGCCAGCAGCGTAGACCTCGGGACAGCTAATGAAAAACTGTTTTTT.

V is TRBV25-1 and J is TRBJ2-7; no definite D call. There are 12 residues in the CDR3. V gave up 1 base and J gave up 3 bases, with 4 bases separating them. Germline CDR1 MGHDK, CDR2 SYGVNS. As DNA, the CDR3 is TGTGCCAGCAGTGAATCTATCTACGAGCAGTACTTC. Amino acid sequence: CASSESIYEQYF.

The CDR3 region has the DNA TGTGCCAGCAGTGAGCAGGGGGCAGGCTATGGCTACACCTTC. It translates to CASSEQGAGYGYTF. This chain uses TRBV2 with TRBJ1-2; 8 bases align to TRBD1. There are 14 residues in the CDR3. The germline gives CDR1 SNHLY, CDR2 FYNNEI. V shed 3 bases and J 4 bases; nucleotides not matched to a gene: 4.

The CDR3 coding sequence is TGTGCTAGCCTCCTCTCTCTCAGCACAGATACGCAGTATTTT. Its translation: CASLLSLSTDTQYF. The chain couples TRBV12-5 to TRBJ2-3; D unclear. The CDR3 loop spans 14 amino acids. V dropped 9 bases and J dropped 0 bases, with 13 bases sitting between them. The germline gives CDR1 LGHNT, CDR2 FRNRAP.